This passage covers 3 T cell receptor beta chains from one sample sequenced in a study of post-analysis software for immune sequencing data. Points from the study as a whole: When patients were compared with controls, four to six TRBV segments were more frequent, TRBV5-6, TRBV5-1 and TRBV20-1 among them.

Their specific antigens are unknown. Included in the TCR beta cDNA libraries were unique molecular identifiers. One entry per CDR3 protein, called by TCRdb with MiXCR from the PCR reads. The table has around 440,000 distinct CDR3 sequences, less than 45% seen once. The sequenced sample consisted of blood. The origin of the receptors is a girl aged 10 to 17 with multiple sclerosis.

The rearrangement uses TRBV20-1 and TRBJ2-1, with 7 bases fitting TRBD2. This CDR3 region has 15 residues. J was trimmed by 2 bases and V by 1 base; bases with no gene match: 5. Germline values: CDR1 DFQATT, CDR2 SNEGSKA (reference sequence). The CDR3 spells CSARGRGRPYNEQFF. In nucleotides, the CDR3 is TGCAGTGCTAGAGGCCGCGGGAGACCCTACAATGAGCAGTTCTTC.

This clonotype came up a few times. The gene calls are TRBV5-1 and TRBJ2-5; the match to TRBD2 covers 16 bases. J lost 5 bases, V lost 4 bases, and 8 bases had no gene match. CDR1 and CDR2 from the germline V gene are SGHRS and YFSETQ. CDR3 length: 17 amino acids. The CDR3 DNA follows: TGCGCCAGCAGCATATCCGGGACTAGCGGGAGGGAGGAGACCCAGTACTTC. Protein sequence: CASSISGTSGREETQYF.

In this sample, this clonotype turned up a few times. The rearrangement uses TRBV12-3 or TRBV12-4 and TRBJ1-4, with 7 bases identical to TRBD1. This CDR3 has 14 residues. The junction had 5 bases not matched to a gene; V was cut back by 3 bases and J by 7 bases. The CDR3 DNA reads as TGTGCCAGCAGTTTGCTTAGGGACAGTGAAAAACTGTTTTTT. It yields the protein CASSLLRDSEKLFF.